The 25 T cell receptor beta chains below come from one sample, sequenced in a study of blood T cells in healthy people across ages. Alongside a J-beta primer mix, a sample-barcoded 5' primer served in a second PCR lasting about 7 to 12 cycles. TCRdb recomputed calls from the 5' RACE reads with MiXCR, one row per CDR3 protein. The sample records around 1,500,000 distinct CDR3 sequences, roughly 27% being singletons. What was sequenced was blood. These receptors all come from a woman aged 30 to 39 in good health.

This clonotype showed up just a few times. The J gene is TRBJ1-2, the V gene TRBV7-2; 8 positions match TRBD1. Germline-derived CDR1 and CDR2 are SGHTA and FQGNSA. Trimming took 5 bases from V and 8 from J; bases not matched to a gene: 10. This CDR3 comprises 14 residues. DNA of the CDR3: TGTGCCAGCAGCATTCGACAGGGGAAAGGCGGCTACACCTTC. It translates to CASSIRQGKGGYTF.

This sequence joins TRBV6-5 and TRBJ2-3, with 15 bases that match TRBD2. Losses at the gene ends were 2 bases for V and 6 bases for J; bases not matched to a gene: 9. The CDR3 covers 18 residues. Germline CDR1 and CDR2: MNHEY and SVGAGI. CDR3 coding DNA: TGTGCCAGCAGTTACGGAGGGACTAGCGGGGGGCGGAGCGATACGCAGTATTTT. Protein sequence: CASSYGGTSGGRSDTQYF.

The chain is built from TRBV15 and TRBJ2-7; TRBD1 is a possible D gene (5 bases). V dropped 0 bases and J dropped 2 bases, with 5 bases sitting between them. Germline assignment: CDR1 LNHNV and CDR2 YYDKDF (reference sequence). There are 13 residues in the CDR3. The CDR3, as DNA: TGTGCCACCAGCAGAGAGACAGCCTACGAGCAGTACTTC. It yields the protein CATSRETAYEQYF.

The CDR3 is CASSPSAGVIGYEQFF. CDR3 nucleotide sequence: TGCGCCAGCAGTCCCTCAGCGGGGGTTATTGGGTATGAGCAGTTCTTC. The V and J genes are TRBV5-1 and TRBJ2-1; 8 bases fit TRBD2. The CDR3 is made up of 16 amino acids. J lost 8 bases, V lost 5 bases, and 15 bases had no gene match. Germline CDR1 is SGHRS and CDR2 is YFSETQ.

Points on this clonotype: This may stem from a read error, because a much larger clone lies one nucleotide away. V gene TRBV7-2 combines with J gene TRBJ1-2; D unresolved. This CDR3 is 12 amino acids long. Germline V gene lookup returns CDR1 SGHTA and CDR2 FQGNSA. The CDR3 region is CASSFGFEGCTF. DNA of the CDR3: TGTGCCAGCAGCTTCGGTTTTGAGGGCTGCACCTTC. The full variable domain, in which reference TRBV7-2 and TRBJ1-2 provide the parts outside the CDR3, is GAGVSQSPSNKVTEKGKDVELRCDPISGHTALYWYRQSLGQGLEFLIYFQGNSAPDKSGLPSDRFSAERTGGSVSTLTIQRTQQEDSAVYLCASSFGFEGCTFGSGTRLTVV.

The chain carries TRBV2 and TRBJ1-2; TRBD1 aligns across 10 bases. The junction had 5 bases not matched to a gene; V was cut back by 8 bases and J by 2 bases. This CDR3 comprises 14 residues. From germline, CDR1 is SNHLY and CDR2 FYNNEI. CDR3 nucleotides: TGTGCCAGCCTTGTGGGACAGGGGAACTATGGCTACACCTTC. This translates into CASLVGQGNYGYTF.

In the case of this clonotype: A much larger clone differs from this one at a single base, so this may be a read error. The chain employs TRBV6-2 or TRBV6-3 and TRBJ2-1; 9 bases align to TRBD2. Germline assignment: CDR1 MNHEY and CDR2 SVGEGT. V gave up 6 bases and J gave up 3 bases; unmatched junction bases: 3. The CDR3 is made up of 14 amino acids. The CDR3 coding sequence is TGTGCCAGCAGCCGGACTAGCGACTACAATGAGCAGTTCTTC. Its protein is CASSRTSDYNEQFF.

V is TRBV5-6 and J is TRBJ2-4; 12 bases align to TRBD2. This CDR3 comprises 18 residues. V lost 2 bases and J lost 1; bases outside the gene matches: 7. Per the germline V gene, CDR1 is SGHDT and CDR2 is YYEEEE. The CDR3: CASSFFTSGGLAKNIQYF. In DNA form, the CDR3 reads TGTGCCAGCAGCTTCTTTACTAGCGGGGGGCTCGCCAAAAACATTCAGTACTTC.

The CDR3 region is CASRGTDEKLFF. The CDR3 DNA is TGCGCCAGCAGGGGGACAGACGAAAAACTGTTTTTT. This chain links TRBV10-2 with TRBJ1-4, with TRBD1 identical over 7 bases. V was clipped by 6 bases and J by 8 bases; unmatched bases: 3. CDR3 length: 12 amino acids. The V gene's germline CDR1 is WSHSY and CDR2 SAAADI.

In the case of this clonotype: Being one base from a much bigger clone, this may be a read error. The chain recombines TRBV28 with TRBJ2-7, with TRBD2 matching 12 bases. The CDR3 is made up of 14 amino acids. Germline V gene data show CDR1 as MDHEN and CDR2 as SYDVKM. V was clipped by 8 bases and J by 0 bases; unmatched bases: 2. The CDR3 reads CASWTSGDSYEQYV. CDR3 DNA: TGTGCCAGCTGGACTAGCGGGGACTCCTACGAGCAGTACGTC.

To note about this clonotype: Its ends do not fully match the called genes, so a read error is possible. The genes are TRBV12-3 or TRBV12-4 and TRBJ2-3, with 7 bases lining up with TRBD1. This CDR3 contains 15 residues. Written as DNA, the CDR3 is TGTGCCAGCAGCCCTACCGCAGGGGGATCAGATGCGCAGTATTTT. It codes for CASSPTAGGSDAQYF.

Regarding this clonotype: A much larger clone differs from this one at a single base, so this may be a read error. The rearrangement uses TRBV6-4 and TRBJ1-2; the D gene is possibly TRBD1 (5 bases). Germline CDR1 and CDR2: MRHNA and SNTAGT. The CDR3 has 12 residues. The CDR3 nucleotides read TGTGTCAGCAGTGACGGGGGTAGTGGCTACACCTTC. This gives the protein CVSSDGGSGYTF.

The gene calls are TRBV19 and TRBJ2-1; D is possibly TRBD1 or TRBD2 (5 bases each). CDR1 is LNHDA and CDR2 is SQIVND in the germline V gene (reference sequence). The CDR3 spans 13 residues. V was cut by 7 bases and J by 4 bases, with 11 bases left in between. The CDR3 here is CASMGDAYNEQFF. The CDR3 DNA is TGTGCCAGTATGGGGGACGCATACAATGAGCAGTTCTTC.

This sequence joins TRBV12-3 or TRBV12-4 and TRBJ1-1, with D perhaps TRBD1 (5 bases). With 0 bases removed from V and 6 bases from J, the gap between germline ends came to 11 bases. The CDR3 is made up of 14 amino acids. DNA of the CDR3: TGTGCCAGCAGTTTAGCGTGGGACTGCTCTGAAGCTTTCTTT. It codes for CASSLAWDCSEAFF.

This clonotype was picked up many times. V and J are TRBV10-2 and TRBJ2-5; 9 nucleotides align to TRBD2. Germline CDR1 and CDR2: WSHSY and SAAADI. V dropped 6 bases and J dropped 5; count of bases not matched to a gene: 7. This CDR3 spans 14 amino acids. DNA for the CDR3: TGCGCCAGCAGCGCAGGACTAGCGAGGGAGACCCAGTACTTC. Protein sequence: CASSAGLARETQYF.

As regards this clonotype: Because the CDR3 is missing its conserved closing phenylalanine or tryptophan, this is likely a read error. V usage is TRBV7-9 and J usage is TRBJ1-6; D remains unclear. The CDR3 runs 14 residues. V was cut by 4 bases and J by 7 bases, with 11 bases left in between. Germline assignment: CDR1 SEHNR and CDR2 FQNEAQ (reference sequence). The DNA for the CDR3 is TGTGCCAGCAGCTATGACTCCCTAAATTCACCCCTCCACGTT. It yields the protein CASSYDSLNSPLHV.

This chain's CDR3 is CASSLSRSDEYF. Written as DNA, the CDR3 is TGTGCCAGCAGCTTAAGTCGAAGCGACGAGTACTTC. The chain links TRBV13 to TRBJ2-4; D not resolved. CDR1 and CDR2 (germline): PRHDT, FYEKMQ (reference sequence). Trimming took 2 bases from V and 14 from J, leaving 13 bases between them. The CDR3 runs to 12 residues. Full variable domain (rest looked up from reference TRBV13 and TRBJ2-4): AAGVIQSPRHLIKEKRETATLKCYPIPRHDTVYWYQQGPGQDPQFLISFYEKMQSDKGSIPDRFSAQQFSDYHSELNMSSLELGDSALYFCASSLSRSDEYFGAGTRLSVL.

This clonotype was seen a few times. The chain combines TRBV12-3 or TRBV12-4 with TRBJ2-5, with 10 positions matching TRBD1. CDR3 length: 15 residues. The V and J ends lost 7 bases and 5 bases, in that order; junction bases with no gene match: 10. CDR3 loop: CASTPDRGLSETQYF. The CDR3 nucleotides are TGTGCCAGCACCCCCGACAGGGGGCTCTCGGAGACCCAGTACTTC.

The V and J genes are TRBV7-9 and TRBJ2-1, with 10 positions matching TRBD2. V lost 2 bases and J lost 6; bases outside the gene matches: 7. CDR3 length: 16 amino acids. Germline V CDR1 and CDR2: SEHNR, FQNEAQ (reference sequence). CDR3 protein: CASSLLAGVEFNEQFF. CDR3 bases: TGTGCCAGCAGCTTACTAGCGGGGGTGGAGTTCAATGAGCAGTTCTTC. Supplemented by reference TRBV7-9 and TRBJ2-1, the full variable domain reads DTGVSQNPRHKITKRGQNVTFRCDPISEHNRLYWYRQTLGQGPEFLTYFQNEAQLEKSRLLSDRFSAERPKGSFSTLEIQRTEQGDSAMYLCASSLLAGVEFNEQFFGPGTRLTVL.

This clonotype appeared a few times. V is TRBV20-1 and J is TRBJ2-1; TRBD2 agrees at 13 bases. With 8 bases clipped from V and 7 bases from J, the junction kept 8 bases outside the gene matches. The CDR3 has 14 amino acids. Looked up from germline, CDR1 is DFQATT and CDR2 is SNEGSKA (reference sequence). The CDR3 sequence: CSSSGLAGVNEQFF. DNA of the CDR3: TGCAGTTCGAGCGGACTAGCGGGAGTTAATGAGCAGTTCTTC.

This chain connects TRBV18 to TRBJ2-1; 10 bases agree with TRBD2. Germline V gene sequence: CDR1 KGHSH, CDR2 LQKENI. The CDR3 consists of 13 residues. The V gene end was trimmed by 2 bases and the J gene end by 14 bases; junction bases not matched to a gene: 6. The CDR3 region is CASSPDLAGVEFF. The CDR3 DNA sequence: TGTGCCAGCTCACCAGACCTAGCGGGAGTGGAGTTCTTC. The entire variable domain, with the rest obtained from reference TRBV18 and TRBJ2-1, is as follows: NAGVMQNPRHLVRRRGQEARLRCSPMKGHSHVYWYRQLPEEGLKFMVYLQKENIIDESGMPKERFSAEFPKEGPSILRIQQVVRGDSAAYFCASSPDLAGVEFFGPGTRLTVL.

This clonotype has more than one count but fewer than ten. V usage is TRBV13 and J usage is TRBJ2-1; 9 nucleotides agree with TRBD2. Looked up from germline, CDR1 is PRHDT and CDR2 is FYEKMQ (reference sequence). CDR3 length: 18 residues. Germline trimming cut 4 bases from V and 1 base from J; bases unmatched to any gene: 11. The CDR3 DNA reads TGTGCCAGCAGCTCGCCTAGTCCTACTAGCGGGTCCTACAATGAGCAGTTCTTC. Protein product: CASSSPSPTSGSYNEQFF.

The V and J genes are TRBV28 and TRBJ2-4, with D unclear. Gene TRBJ2-7 matches the end of the DNA better, so the J call may be wrong. CDR1 MDHEN and CDR2 SYDVKM come from the germline V gene. The CDR3 consists of 15 residues. CDR3 DNA: TGTGCCAGCAGTCCCTCTTGGACGGTTACCTACGAGCAGTACTTC. Translated, it gives CASSPSWTVTYEQYF.

This clonotype was seen a handful of times. In DNA form, the CDR3 reads TGTGCCAGCAGTTCTTATGGTACTAGCGAGAACAATGAGCAGTTCTTC. As protein: CASSSYGTSENNEQFF. The rearrangement uses TRBV6-2 or TRBV6-3 and TRBJ2-1; TRBD2 matches at 7 bases. Germline CDR1 and CDR2: MNHEY and SVGEGT. Germline trimming cut 4 bases from V and 5 bases from J; bases unmatched to any gene: 11. The CDR3 contains 16 residues.

Comments on this clonotype: A read error is possible here, since a much larger clone lies one base away. The chain couples TRBV4-1 to TRBJ2-5, with D perhaps matching TRBD1 (7 bases). The CDR3 has 16 residues. Per germline, CDR1 MGHRA and CDR2 YSYEKL. V shed 4 bases and J shed 5 bases, with 20 bases lying between them. CDR3 bases: TGCGCCAGCAGCCTCTCTGTGGAGGGGGCGTGGGAGACCCAGTACTTC. Translating it yields CASSLSVEGAWETQYF.